The 28 T cell receptor beta chains presented below share a single source sample, sequenced in a study of metastatic and nonmetastatic thyroid tumors (TCRdb year 2020). To prepare the library, PCR was applied. The data were produced on an Illumina HiSeq 4000. Clones were called with MiXCR by TCRdb after fastp trimmed the public reads at Q25, and only in-frame beta chains were retained. The sample table holds about 69,000 clones, of which approximately 15% were seen once. The leading ten clones occupy over 6% of the sample. No patient had received any treatment before thyroid surgery. Sequencing was performed on blood. These receptors were taken from a male donor with papillary thyroid cancer or a benign thyroid nodule (not recorded which). Some clones in this sample may be carry-over from other donors' samples.

This clone was picked up many times. The rearrangement uses TRBV29-1 and TRBJ2-2, with 16 nucleotides matching TRBD2. The germline CDR1 and CDR2 sequences are SQVTM and ANQGSEA. Trimming took 6 bases from V and 7 from J; bases not matched to a gene: 8. This CDR3 region has 16 residues. This CDR3 reads CSVPGLAGGTGGELFF. The CDR3 DNA is TGCAGCGTCCCGGGACTAGCGGGAGGGACTGGCGGGGAGCTGTTTTTT.

Many counts were recorded for this clone. Possible read error: a much larger clone is one base away. Other DNA sequences from this sample encode an identical CDR3 as well. The chain has TRBV2 and TRBJ2-5, with TRBD1 identical over 7 bases. The V gene's germline CDR1 is SNHLY and CDR2 FYNNEI. V shed 6 bases and J 5 bases; nucleotides not matched to a gene: 9. The CDR3 length is 14 residues. CDR3 DNA: TGTGCCAGCAGCAGACAGGGATTTGGTGAGACCCAGTACTTC. Translated: CASSRQGFGETQYF.

The sample holds many counts of this clone. The genes are TRBV19 and TRBJ2-5; a weak D match, TRBD2 (6 bases). This CDR3 spans 16 amino acids. Per the germline V gene, CDR1 is LNHDA and CDR2 is SQIVND (reference sequence). V was shortened by 5 bases and J by 2 bases, with 18 bases between the two germline ends. CDR3 DNA sequence: TGTGCCAGTAGTTCCAGCCCCGGGACTTTTCAAGAGACCCAGTACTTC. Translation gives CASSSSPGTFQETQYF.

This clone has a count of ten or more. The chain joins TRBV7-9 to TRBJ2-5; D is ambiguous. Germline lookup yields CDR1 SEHNR and CDR2 FQNEAQ (reference sequence). V was pared by 4 bases and J by 2 bases, with 8 bases between. The CDR3 is made up of 13 amino acids. The CDR3 reads CASSSEPQETQYF. CDR3 DNA: TGTGCCAGCAGCTCCGAACCTCAAGAGACCCAGTACTTC.

On this clone itself: It may be a read error: a sequence one base away is much more abundant. CDR3 nucleotides: TGCGCCGCCCAAGGGAGATGGCGGTCGGACACCGGGGAGCTGTTTTTT. Its protein is CAAQGRWRSDTGELFF. The chain is built from TRBV10-2 and TRBJ2-2; maybe TRBD2 (5 bases). The V gene's germline CDR1 is WSHSY and CDR2 SAAADI. V lost 11 bases to trimming and J lost 3 bases, with 22 bases between them. This CDR3 has 16 residues.

In the case of this clone: A read error may be the cause here, since a much bigger clone is one base away. This chain uses TRBV10-2 with TRBJ1-1, with D possibly matching TRBD1 (5 bases). The CDR3 sequence is 14 residues long. Trimming stripped 0 bases from V and 6 bases from J, with 11 bases between. CDR1 is WSHSY and CDR2 is SAAADI in the germline V gene. CDR3 DNA sequence: TGCGCCAGCAGTGAGTCTAAGGGACGGGCTGAAGCTTTCTTT. This gives the protein CASSESKGRAEAFF.

The chain carries TRBV11-2 and TRBJ2-1, with 10 bases aligning to TRBD2. Trimming removed 5 bases from V and 2 bases from J; junction bases left unmatched: 6. This CDR3 region has 16 residues. Per germline, CDR1 SGHAT and CDR2 FQNNGV. The CDR3 nucleotides read TGTGCCAGCAGCCCCTCAGCGGGAGGGCCCTACAATGAGCAGTTCTTC. It yields the protein CASSPSAGGPYNEQFF.

At least ten counts were recorded for this clone. The chain uses TRBV20-1 and TRBJ2-2; 7 bases fit TRBD1. CDR1 and CDR2 from the germline V gene are DFQATT and SNEGSKA (reference sequence). Trimming at V came to 0 bases and at J to 1 base, leaving 8 bases not matched to a gene. The CDR3 contains 17 residues. In DNA form, the CDR3 reads TGCAGTGCTAGAGATCATGCGCGGACAGGGAACACCGGGGAGCTGTTTTTT. Its translation: CSARDHARTGNTGELFF.

The chain is built from TRBV12-3 or TRBV12-4 and TRBJ2-1; 8 bases align to TRBD1. The trim removed 5 bases at V and 5 bases at J, leaving 5 bases unmatched. CDR3 length: 14 amino acids. The CDR3 DNA reads as TGTGCCAGCAGTAGAGGACAGGGTGACAATGAGCAGTTCTTC. It codes for CASSRGQGDNEQFF.

This clone came up many times. The V and J genes are TRBV2 and TRBJ2-2, with 7 bases matching TRBD2. Trimming removed 5 bases from V and 2 bases from J; junction bases left unmatched: 8. The CDR3 contains 16 residues. CDR1 and CDR2 from the germline V gene are SNHLY and FYNNEI. CDR3 sequence (DNA): TGTGCCAGCAGTCTTGGGGAGGGTGTAAACACCGGGGAGCTGTTTTTT. This translates into CASSLGEGVNTGELFF.

This clone was found many times. The rearrangement links TRBV27 to TRBJ1-1; 7 bases line up with TRBD1. V was clipped by 6 bases and J by 4 bases; unmatched bases: 2. Germline V gene data show CDR1 as MNHEY and CDR2 as SMNVEV (reference sequence). The CDR3 spans 12 residues. CDR3 protein: CASSPGGTEAFF. DNA of the CDR3: TGTGCCAGCAGCCCAGGGGGCACTGAAGCTTTCTTT.

The sample holds many counts of this clone. This chain connects TRBV29-1 to TRBJ2-3; D gene unclear. Between the trimmed V and J ends, which lost 1 base and 6 bases, there was a span of 11 bases. The CDR3 consists of 13 residues. The germline gives CDR1 SQVTM, CDR2 ANQGSEA. CDR3 residues: CSVEGSITDTQYF. DNA of the CDR3: TGCAGCGTTGAAGGGTCTATTACTGATACGCAGTATTTT.

This clone showed up many times. The V call is TRBV12-3 or TRBV12-4, the J call TRBJ2-7; TRBD1 or TRBD2 may be the D gene (5 bases each). Trimming pared 3 bases from V and 3 bases from J, leaving 12 bases between. The CDR3 length is 14 residues. This chain's CDR3 is CASSFGGVGYEQYV. As DNA, the CDR3 is TGTGCCAGCAGTTTTGGGGGTGTAGGCTACGAGCAGTACGTC.

This clone has at least ten counts. The gene calls are TRBV7-8 and TRBJ1-1; TRBD1 aligns across 9 bases. Germline V gives CDR1 SGHVS, CDR2 FQNEAQ. The CDR3 loop spans 14 amino acids. The V and J ends lost 5 bases and 4 bases, in that order; junction bases with no gene match: 5. The CDR3: CASSRDRGSTEAFF. CDR3 sequence (DNA): TGTGCCAGCAGCCGAGACAGGGGGAGCACTGAAGCTTTCTTT. The whole variable domain, remainder taken from reference TRBV7-8 and TRBJ1-1, is GAGVSQSPRYKVAKRGQDVALRCDPISGHVSLFWYQQALGQGPEFLTYFQNEAQLDKSGLPSDRFFAERPEGSVSTLKIQRTQQEDSAVYLCASSRDRGSTEAFFGQGTRLTVV.

This clone was observed many times. The rearrangement uses TRBV10-3 and TRBJ2-7, with 11 bases fitting TRBD2. This CDR3 comprises 19 residues. Germline CDR1 is ENHRY and CDR2 is SYGVKD. The junction had 18 bases not matched to a gene; V was cut back by 6 bases and J by 2 bases. This CDR3 reads CAIRLEGGTTSGSAYEQYF. CDR3 sequence (DNA): TGTGCCATCAGATTAGAAGGGGGGACCACTAGCGGGAGTGCCTACGAGCAGTACTTC.

This clone has at least ten counts. The chain couples TRBV13 to TRBJ1-1; no firm D call. The length of the CDR3 is 12 residues. V lost 5 bases and J lost 11, with 15 bases in between. Germline V lookup: CDR1 PRHDT, CDR2 FYEKMQ (reference sequence). CDR3 sequence: CASSPLAGWAFF. CDR3 coding DNA: TGTGCCAGCAGCCCACTCGCGGGGTGGGCTTTCTTT.

The chain has TRBV5-1 and TRBJ2-7, with D tentatively TRBD1 or TRBD2 (6 bases each). The germline V gene encodes CDR1 SGHRS and CDR2 YFSETQ. The CDR3 is 16 amino acids. Trimming pared 0 bases from V and 2 bases from J, leaving 15 bases between. The CDR3 region has the DNA TGCGCCAGCAGCTTGGAGGGGGGAGTGGAGACCTACGAGCAGTACGTC. Protein sequence: CASSLEGGVETYEQYV.

This clone was detected only a few times. This may stem from a read error, because a much larger clone lies one nucleotide away. The V gene is TRBV2, the J gene TRBJ2-3, with D hard to call. The V gene lost 7 bases and the J gene lost 2 bases, with 10 bases spanning the gap. Germline CDR1 SNHLY, CDR2 FYNNEI. The CDR3 consists of 13 residues. The CDR3 nucleotides read TGTGCCAGCACCTGCGGTTTCACAGATACGCAGTATTTT. Translation gives CASTCGFTDTQYF.

This clone was counted at least ten times. The chain uses TRBV20-1 and TRBJ2-7; 7 bases line up with TRBD1. J was trimmed by 0 bases and V by 6 bases; bases with no gene match: 5. From germline, CDR1 is DFQATT and CDR2 SNEGSKA (reference sequence). There are 13 residues in the CDR3. The CDR3 loop is CSAGTEFSYEQYV. The CDR3 DNA sequence: TGCAGTGCAGGGACAGAATTCTCCTACGAGCAGTACGTC.

This clone was observed many times. This chain uses TRBV29-1 with TRBJ2-3; the D gene is possibly TRBD1 (6 bases). The germline V gene encodes CDR1 SQVTM and CDR2 ANQGSEA. Trimming stripped 1 base from V and 6 bases from J, with 8 bases between. The CDR3 is made up of 12 amino acids. CDR3 region: CSVEVRGDTQYF. The CDR3 nucleotides read TGCAGCGTTGAAGTCAGGGGTGATACGCAGTATTTT.

This clone showed up many times. The chain is built from TRBV6-2 or TRBV6-3 and TRBJ2-7, with D possibly matching TRBD2 (5 bases). Trimming took off 6 bases at V and 4 bases at J, with 16 bases between the two ends. Looked up from germline, CDR1 is MNHEY and CDR2 is SVGEGT. This CDR3 region has 14 residues. The CDR3 loop reads CASSPTRNVYEQYV. The CDR3 DNA sequence: TGTGCCAGCAGCCCCACTAGAAATGTATACGAGCAGTACGTC.

The chain uses TRBV7-2 and TRBJ1-3; no reliable D call. Germline V gene sequence: CDR1 SGHTA, CDR2 FQGNSA. The length of the CDR3 is 13 residues. The V end was cut by 3 bases, the J end by 0 bases, with 3 bases between. For the CDR3, the DNA is TGTGCCAGCAGCTTCATCTCTGGAAACACCATATATTTT. Protein product: CASSFISGNTIYF.

This clone occurred many times. The rearrangement links TRBV2 to TRBJ2-1; TRBD2 aligns across 8 bases. The junction had 14 bases not matched to a gene; V was cut back by 6 bases and J by 4 bases. Germline CDR1 SNHLY, CDR2 FYNNEI. The CDR3 spans 17 residues. The CDR3 spells CASSHTTSGSLYNEQFF. The CDR3 nucleotides read TGTGCCAGCAGCCACACAACTAGCGGATCTTTGTACAATGAGCAGTTCTTC.

This clone was detected many times. The chain has TRBV6-5 and TRBJ1-2, with D unclear. Trimming stripped 2 bases from V and 0 bases from J, with 7 bases between. The germline CDR1 and CDR2 sequences are MNHEY and SVGAGI. The CDR3 runs 14 residues. The CDR3 sequence: CASSYGGPNYGYTF. The CDR3 nucleotides read TGTGCCAGCAGTTACGGCGGCCCTAACTATGGCTACACCTTC.

This clone appeared many times. This chain uses TRBV7-9 with TRBJ2-1; D is uncertain. Germline V gene sequence: CDR1 SEHNR, CDR2 FQNEAQ (reference sequence). This CDR3 comprises 15 residues. Trimming cost V 1 base and J 8 bases, with 15 bases left between them. The CDR3 sequence: CASSLVDHLADEQFF. The CDR3 DNA follows: TGTGCCAGCAGCTTAGTGGACCATTTGGCGGATGAGCAGTTCTTC. Filled out from reference TRBV7-9 and TRBJ2-1, the complete variable domain reads DTGVSQNPRHKITKRGQNVTFRCDPISEHNRLYWYRQTLGQGPEFLTYFQNEAQLEKSRLLSDRFSAERPKGSFSTLEIQRTEQGDSAMYLCASSLVDHLADEQFFGPGTRLTVL.

This chain joins TRBV28 and TRBJ2-7, with 7 nucleotides matching TRBD1. The CDR3 covers 12 residues. J gave up 3 bases and V 8 bases, and 4 bases lay outside the gene matches. The germline V gene encodes CDR1 MDHEN and CDR2 SYDVKM. The CDR3 loop reads CASRDSLYEQYF. CDR3 DNA: TGTGCCAGCCGGGACAGCCTCTACGAGCAGTACTTC.

This clone has a count of ten or more. The gene calls are TRBV27 and TRBJ1-4; D is perhaps TRBD1 (6 bases). Germline V gene lookup returns CDR1 MNHEY and CDR2 SMNVEV (reference sequence). This CDR3 contains 16 residues. Between the trimmed V and J ends, which lost 0 bases and 6 bases, there was a span of 14 bases. CDR3 DNA: TGTGCCAGCAGTTTATCTAGGACGGGACAAGATGAAAAACTGTTTTTT. It translates to CASSLSRTGQDEKLFF. Supplemented by reference TRBV27 and TRBJ1-4, the full variable domain reads EAQVTQNPRYLITVTGKKLTVTCSQNMNHEYMSWYRQDPGLGLRQIYYSMNVEVTDKGDVPEGYKVSRKEKRNFPLILESPSPNQTSLYFCASSLSRTGQDEKLFFGSGTQLSVL.

This clone was seen at least ten times. This chain connects TRBV7-6 to TRBJ2-3, with unresolved D. V was cut by 5 bases and J by 0 bases, with 12 bases left in between. Per the germline V gene, CDR1 is SGHVS and CDR2 is FNYEAQ. The CDR3 runs 15 residues. CDR3 bases: TGTGCCAGCAGCCCTAGTCGCCTCAGCACAGATACGCAGTATTTT. It codes for CASSPSRLSTDTQYF.